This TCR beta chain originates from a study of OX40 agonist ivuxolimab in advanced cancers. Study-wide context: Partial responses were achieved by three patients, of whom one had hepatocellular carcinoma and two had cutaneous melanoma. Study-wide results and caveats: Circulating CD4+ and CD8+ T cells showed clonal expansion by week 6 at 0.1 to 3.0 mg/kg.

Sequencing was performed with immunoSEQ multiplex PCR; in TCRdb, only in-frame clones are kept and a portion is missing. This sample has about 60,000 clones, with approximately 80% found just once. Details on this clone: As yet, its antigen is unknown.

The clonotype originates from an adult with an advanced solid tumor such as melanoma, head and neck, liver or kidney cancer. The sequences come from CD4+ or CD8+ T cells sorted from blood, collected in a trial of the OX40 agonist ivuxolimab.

CDR3 sequence: CASSGTARGGEQYF. In DNA, the CDR3 is TGCGCCAGCAGCGGGACAGCCCGGGGGGGCGAGCAGTACTTC. The genes are TRBV10-2 and TRBJ2-7, with D perhaps TRBD2 (8 bases). Germline CDR1 WSHSY, CDR2 SAAADI. V lost 6 bases, J lost 6 bases, and 18 bases lay in between. The CDR3 consists of 14 residues.